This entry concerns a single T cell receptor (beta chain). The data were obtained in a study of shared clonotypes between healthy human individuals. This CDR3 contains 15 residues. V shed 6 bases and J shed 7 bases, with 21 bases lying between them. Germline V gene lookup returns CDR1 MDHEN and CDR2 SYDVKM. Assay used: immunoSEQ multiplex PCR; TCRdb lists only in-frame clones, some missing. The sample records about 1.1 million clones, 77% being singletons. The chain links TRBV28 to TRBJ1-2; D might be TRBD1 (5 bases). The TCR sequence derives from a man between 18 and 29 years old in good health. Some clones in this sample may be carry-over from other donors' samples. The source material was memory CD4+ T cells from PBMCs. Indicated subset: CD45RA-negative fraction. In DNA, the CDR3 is TGTGCCAGCAGCCCGGGACGGTTGGGGGAGCGTGGCTACACCTTC. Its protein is CASSPGRLGERGYTF.